The 18 T cell receptor beta chains below were found in one sample sequenced in a study of cytomegalovirus exposure and HLA in healthy donors. PCR used 60 Vbeta primers and 13 Jbeta primers. Assay used: immunoSEQ multiplex PCR; TCRdb lists only in-frame clones, some missing. This sample yields about 240,000 clones, of which roughly 82% are seen a single time; 5% to 6.5% belongs to the top ten. The sample taken for sequencing was PBMCs. The receptor set was obtained from a woman aged 40-49 years in good health and CMV-seropositive.

This clone was recorded once. This rearrangement joins TRBV10-3 to TRBJ1-2; 8 bases are shared with TRBD1. Looked up from germline, CDR1 is ENHRY and CDR2 is SYGVKD. This CDR3 has 15 residues. J lost 1 base, V lost 7 bases, and 8 bases had no gene match. CDR3 amino acids: CAITLDRGGNYGYTF. CDR3 nucleotides: TGTGCCATCACACTAGACAGGGGCGGTAACTATGGCTACACCTTC.

This chain connects TRBV29-1 to TRBJ2-7, with D possibly being TRBD2 (5 bases). Between the trimmed V and J ends, which lost 6 bases and 0 bases, there was a span of 9 bases. The germline V gene has CDR1 SQVTM and CDR2 ANQGSEA. The CDR3 length is 12 residues. CDR3 in DNA: TGCAGCGTGCTAACTAGCTCCTACGAGCAGTACTTC. It specifies CSVLTSSYEQYF.

This clone showed up just a few times. This sample also contains other DNA sequences that code for the same CDR3. The chain joins TRBV6-5 to TRBJ1-2; 8 nucleotides align to TRBD1. CDR1 and CDR2 (germline): MNHEY, SVGAGI. CDR3 length: 13 amino acids. V trimming: 6 bases; J trimming: 4 bases; junction bases outside the gene matches: 4. CDR3 in DNA: TGTGCCAGCAGGGCCGGACAGGGCTATGGCTACACCTTC. This encodes CASRAGQGYGYTF.

The sample holds a few counts of this clone. The CDR3 reads CASSLSPLQGVFF. In DNA form, the CDR3 reads TGTGCCAGCAGCTTATCTCCGCTCCAGGGTGTTTTCTTT. The rearrangement links TRBV7-3 to TRBJ1-1, with D perhaps matching TRBD1 (5 bases). V was shortened by 2 bases and J by 13 bases, with 17 bases between the two germline ends. Per germline, CDR1 SGHTA and CDR2 FQGTGA. The CDR3 totals 13 residues.

The chain couples TRBV6-1 to TRBJ2-1; the match to TRBD1 covers 9 bases. This CDR3 spans 17 amino acids. Germline CDR1 and CDR2: MNHNS and SASEGT. V lost 3 bases, J lost 8 bases, and 14 bases stayed unmatched. DNA for the CDR3: TGTGCCAGCAGTGACGCGACAGGGGGTGCTCTTACCCATGAGCAGTTCTTC. Its translation: CASSDATGGALTHEQFF.

V is TRBV5-1 and J is TRBJ1-1; the D is unclear. CDR1 is SGHRS and CDR2 is YFSETQ in the germline V gene. With 2 bases removed from V and 0 bases from J, the gap between germline ends came to 5 bases. CDR3 size: 13 residues. The CDR3 protein is CASSFGLNTEAFF. The CDR3 DNA is TGCGCCAGCAGCTTTGGCCTGAACACTGAAGCTTTCTTT. Full variable domain (missing parts from reference TRBV5-1 and TRBJ1-1): KAGVTQTPRYLIKTRGQQVTLSCSPISGHRSVSWYQQTPGQGLQFLFEYFSETQRNKGNFPGRFSGRQFSNSRSEMNVSTLELGDSALYLCASSFGLNTEAFFGQGTRLTVV.

This CDR3 is CASRGGLAGGYEQYF. Here the CDR3 DNA reads TGTGCCAGCAGGGGGGGACTAGCGGGAGGTTACGAGCAGTACTTC. This chain joins TRBV6-5 and TRBJ2-7; 15 bases line up with TRBD2. Germline lookup yields CDR1 MNHEY and CDR2 SVGAGI. The CDR3 totals 15 residues. The V segment lost 6 bases and the J segment 4 bases; nucleotides outside the gene matches: 4.

The chain has TRBV18 and TRBJ2-7, with 10 bases lining up with TRBD1. The CDR3 is 15 residues long. V dropped 2 bases and J dropped 4; count of bases not matched to a gene: 5. CDR1 is KGHSH and CDR2 is LQKENI in the germline V gene. CDR3 region: CASSPTTGGAYEQYF. The CDR3 DNA is TGTGCCAGCTCACCAACGACAGGGGGCGCATACGAGCAGTACTTC.

This clone occurred once. The rearrangement links TRBV27 to TRBJ1-2, with D possibly TRBD1 on 5 matching bases. There are 16 residues in the CDR3. CDR1 MNHEY and CDR2 SMNVEV come from the germline V gene (reference sequence). Between the trimmed V and J ends, which lost 2 bases and 4 bases, there was a span of 17 bases. For the CDR3, the DNA is TGTGCCAGCAGTTTACGAGCGGGCGGGGCCCCCTATGGCTACACCTTC. It yields the protein CASSLRAGGAPYGYTF.

This chain joins TRBV6-5 and TRBJ2-3, with 10 bases aligning to TRBD2. V was pared by 4 bases and J by 3 bases, with 7 bases of the junction left unmatched. The germline V gene encodes CDR1 MNHEY and CDR2 SVGAGI. The CDR3 totals 16 residues. The CDR3 sequence is CASSSAGLAETDTQYF. As DNA, the CDR3 is TGTGCCAGCAGTTCCGCCGGACTAGCGGAAACAGATACGCAGTATTTT.

This chain uses TRBV13 with TRBJ2-7; maybe TRBD1 (6 bases). Per the germline V gene, CDR1 is PRHDT and CDR2 is FYEKMQ (reference sequence). This CDR3 has 15 amino acids. Trimming pared 5 bases from V and 0 bases from J, leaving 14 bases between. CDR3 amino acids: CASSPGTQSSYEQYF. CDR3 DNA: TGTGCCAGCAGCCCCGGGACACAGAGCTCCTACGAGCAGTACTTC.

This clone was detected only once. J is TRBJ1-1 and V is TRBV7-6; weak D call: TRBD1 (6 bases). CDR1 is SGHVS, CDR2 FNYEAQ, per germline. This CDR3 comprises 15 residues. Trimming removed 5 bases from V and 0 bases from J, with 13 bases in between. In DNA form, the CDR3 reads TGTGCCAGCAGCCACGGGACATCCATGAACACTGAAGCTTTCTTT. It is translated as CASSHGTSMNTEAFF.

The chain is built from TRBV7-9 and TRBJ1-4; possibly TRBD1 for D (5 bases). Trimming shortened V by 3 bases and J by 3 bases, and 14 bases separated the two germline ends. The CDR3 runs to 16 residues. From germline, CDR1 is SEHNR and CDR2 FQNEAQ (reference sequence). The CDR3 bases are TGTGCCAGCAGCTTTCCTCGGGGGAGGTCTAATGAAAAACTGTTTTTT. Amino acids: CASSFPRGRSNEKLFF.

CDR3: CASSYSNTGGDYTF. CDR3 nucleotides: TGTGCCAGCAGTTACTCGAATACAGGGGGAGACTACACCTTC. The chain employs TRBV6-6 and TRBJ1-2; 8 positions agree with TRBD1. The V gene's germline CDR1 is MNHNY and CDR2 SVGAGI (reference sequence). The CDR3 runs 14 residues. After removal of 0 bases from V and 10 bases from J, the junction contained 7 bases not matched to a gene.

The sample holds a few counts of this clone. The chain carries TRBV4-1 and TRBJ2-2, with 7 bases aligning to TRBD2. The germline CDR1 and CDR2 sequences are MGHRA and YSYEKL. The CDR3 spans 15 residues. V shed 1 base and J 2 bases; nucleotides not matched to a gene: 1. The CDR3 sequence is CASSQAGGNTGELFF. DNA of the CDR3: TGCGCCAGCAGCCAAGCGGGAGGTAACACCGGGGAGCTGTTTTTT.

This chain joins TRBV30 and TRBJ2-6; tentatively, D is TRBD2 (6 bases). Germline CDR1 and CDR2: GTSNPN and SVGIG (reference sequence). The ends were cut back, 3 bases at V and 2 bases at J, with 17 bases in the middle. CDR3 length: 17 amino acids. As DNA, the CDR3 is TGTGCCTGGAGCAGCCAAGGGAGGCCTGCTGGGGCCAACGTCCTGACTTTC. Translating it yields CAWSSQGRPAGANVLTF.

The chain is built from TRBV28 and TRBJ2-1, with 10 bases that match TRBD1. This CDR3 is built from 15 residues. J was trimmed by 9 bases and V by 1 base; bases with no gene match: 6. Looked up from germline, CDR1 is MDHEN and CDR2 is SYDVKM. This CDR3 is CASSLSDRGLGEQFF. The CDR3 nucleotides are TGTGCCAGCAGTTTATCCGACAGGGGGCTAGGTGAGCAGTTCTTC.

The chain recombines TRBV7-2 with TRBJ2-7; D perhaps matches TRBD1 (6 bases). The V and J ends lost 1 base and 4 bases respectively, with 11 bases between them. The CDR3 has 14 residues. Germline V gives CDR1 SGHTA, CDR2 FQGNSA. The chain's CDR3 is CASSLGSQGYEQYF. The CDR3 coding sequence is TGTGCCAGCAGCTTAGGGTCACAGGGATACGAGCAGTACTTC.